The next 4 T cell receptor beta chains were all read from a single sample in a study of shared clonotypes between healthy human individuals. Sequenced by immunoSEQ multiplex PCR; TCRdb stores in-frame clones only, minus some. The data hold 98,000 or so clones, with over 65% observed a single time. The sample consisted of memory CD8+ T cells sorted from blood. Subset defined: CD45RO+ cells pooled with CCR7-negative TemRA cells. Receptors were obtained from a woman in her thirties in good health.

The J gene is TRBJ2-3, the V gene TRBV7-9, with D hard to call. CDR3 length: 14 residues. CDR1 SEHNR and CDR2 FQNEAQ come from the germline V gene (reference sequence). V was cut by 4 bases and J by 1 base, with 9 bases left in between. The CDR3, as DNA: TGTGCCAGCAGCTCCCGGCTGGGCACAGATACGCAGTATTTT. Its translation: CASSSRLGTDTQYF.

This clone was recorded only once. The rearrangement links TRBV28 to TRBJ2-7, with 8 bases fitting TRBD2. The V and J ends lost 6 bases and 2 bases, in that order; junction bases with no gene match: 12. Germline assignment: CDR1 MDHEN and CDR2 SYDVKM. The CDR3 is made up of 16 amino acids. CDR3 protein: CASSARGIAGTYEQYF. The CDR3 DNA reads TGTGCCAGCAGCGCCCGGGGGATAGCGGGAACCTACGAGCAGTACTTC.

V gene TRBV2 combines with J gene TRBJ1-1, with D tentatively TRBD1 (5 bases). The length of the CDR3 is 16 residues. Trimming pared 0 bases from V and 2 bases from J, leaving 13 bases between. Germline values: CDR1 SNHLY, CDR2 FYNNEI. The CDR3: CASSEAKGTLNTEAFF. CDR3 bases: TGTGCCAGCAGTGAAGCGAAGGGGACCCTCAACACTGAAGCTTTCTTT. The full variable domain, rest sourced from reference TRBV2 and TRBJ1-1, is EPEVTQTPSHQVTQMGQEVILRCVPISNHLYFYWYRQILGQKVEFLVSFYNNEISEKSEIFDDQFSVERPDGSNFTLKIRSTKLEDSAMYFCASSEAKGTLNTEAFFGQGTRLTVV.

This clone was recorded many times. The chain couples TRBV25-1 to TRBJ2-3; D gene uncertain. CDR1 and CDR2 (germline): MGHDK, SYGVNS. This CDR3 is built from 11 residues. Trimming took off 10 bases at V and 2 bases at J, with 7 bases between the two ends. CDR3 sequence (DNA): TGTGCCACACAACTCACAGATACGCAGTATTTT. Its protein is CATQLTDTQYF.